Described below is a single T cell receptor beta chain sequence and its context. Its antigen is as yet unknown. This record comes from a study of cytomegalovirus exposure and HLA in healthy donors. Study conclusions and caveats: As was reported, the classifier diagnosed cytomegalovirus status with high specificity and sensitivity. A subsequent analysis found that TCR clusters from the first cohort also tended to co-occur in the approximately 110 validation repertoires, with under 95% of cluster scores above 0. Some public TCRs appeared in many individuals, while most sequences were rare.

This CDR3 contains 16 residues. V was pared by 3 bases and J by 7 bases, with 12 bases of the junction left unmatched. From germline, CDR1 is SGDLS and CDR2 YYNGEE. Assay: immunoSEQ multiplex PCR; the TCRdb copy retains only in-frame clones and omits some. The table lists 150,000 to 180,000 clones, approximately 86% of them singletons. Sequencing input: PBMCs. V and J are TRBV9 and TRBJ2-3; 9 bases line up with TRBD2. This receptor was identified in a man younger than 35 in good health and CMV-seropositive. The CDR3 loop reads CASSAGAQRGDNTQYF. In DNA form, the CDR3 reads TGTGCCAGCAGCGCTGGGGCCCAGCGGGGGGATAATACGCAGTATTTT. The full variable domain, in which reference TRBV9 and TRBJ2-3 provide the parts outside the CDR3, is DSGVTQTPKHLITATGQRVTLRCSPRSGDLSVYWYQQSLDQGLQFLIQYYNGEERAKGNILERFSAQQFPDLHSELNLSSLELGDSALYFCASSAGAQRGDNTQYFGPGTRLTVL.